The rows below give T cell receptor beta chains drawn from one sample of a study of T-cell memory formation after mild COVID-19. TCRdb reanalysed the 5' RACE reads using MiXCR and keeps one entry per CDR3 protein. Seen here are 150,000 to 200,000 distinct CDR3 sequences, less than 20% observed once, and the top ten hold about 4%. What was sequenced was PBMCs or a T cell subset sorted from them (not recorded which). The receptors shown here come from a man between 18 and 35 years old who had mild COVID-19 (a few samples of this study predate the infection). Cell type and time point are not known. Both conserved end residues are part of each CDR3. The D gene is left open where the match is weak. Only some rows state a clone size, as once, few, many or a class for expanded clones.

V,size,J,D,CDR3,DNA
TRBV2,few,TRBJ1-2,-,CASSGAGKYYTF,TGTGCCAGCAGTGGGGCAGGGAAATACTACACCTTC
TRBV7-2,few,TRBJ1-4,-,CASSLYRDEKLFF,TGTGCCAGCAGCTTATACAGGGATGAAAAACTGTTTTTT
TRBV19,-,TRBJ1-2,-,CASSDGTANYGYTF,TGTGCCAGTAGTGATGGGACGGCTAACTATGGCTACACCTTC
TRBV3-1,-,TRBJ2-3,-,CASGRLGTDTQYF,TGTGCCAGCGGTAGGTTGGGCACAGATACGCAGTATTTT
TRBV6-5,few,TRBJ1-2,TRBD1,CASSEYDRGGYTF,TGTGCCAGCAGTGAATACGACAGGGGCGGCTACACCTTC
TRBV11-2,few,TRBJ2-2,TRBD2,CASSSGSGGAPGELFF,TGTGCCAGCAGCTCAGGGAGCGGGGGGGCACCCGGGGAGCTGTTTTTT
TRBV5-1,-,TRBJ1-1,-,CASSTGPDNTEAFF,TGCGCCAGCAGCACAGGACCCGACAACACTGAAGCTTTCTTT
TRBV20-1,few,TRBJ2-5,-,CSANGDRQETQYF,TGCAGTGCTAACGGGGATAGGCAAGAGACCCAGTACTTC
TRBV7-2,few,TRBJ1-6,-,CASSSRQGESPLHF,TGTGCCAGCAGCTCGCGTCAGGGTGAATCACCCCTCCACTTT
TRBV5-1,-,TRBJ1-1,TRBD1,CASRYDRDPEAFF,TGCGCCAGCAGATATGACAGGGACCCTGAAGCTTTCTTT
TRBV20-1,few,TRBJ1-2,-,CSARGAEDYGYTF,TGCAGTGCTAGGGGGGCCGAGGACTATGGCTACACCTTC
TRBV29-1,-,TRBJ1-3,-,CSVEDTGAGGNTIYF,TGCAGCGTTGAAGATACGGGCGCCGGTGGAAACACCATATATTTT
TRBV24-1,-,TRBJ2-3,TRBD2,CATTGGVSTDTQYF,TGTGCCACCACGGGAGGGGTTAGCACAGATACGCAGTATTTT
TRBV23-1,-,TRBJ2-1,TRBD1,CASSQSDYRGKGFNEQFF,TGCGCCAGCAGTCAATCGGATTACAGGGGGAAGGGGTTCAATGAGCAGTTCTTC
TRBV30,-,TRBJ1-2,TRBD1,CAWSAKTGNTGVDGYTF,TGTGCCTGGAGTGCCAAAACCGGGAATACAGGGGTCGATGGCTACACCTTC
TRBV5-4,-,TRBJ1-5,-,CASSLDPNQPQHF,TGTGCCAGCAGCTTGGACCCAAATCAGCCCCAGCATTTT
TRBV6-5,-,TRBJ1-2,TRBD1,CASTRGQGVNGYTF,TGTGCCAGCACCAGAGGACAGGGGGTCAACGGCTACACCTTC
TRBV12-3/TRBV12-4,few,TRBJ1-2,-,CASSPGRGLGYGYTF,TGTGCCAGCAGTCCCGGACGGGGTTTAGGTTATGGCTACACCTTC
TRBV6-5,-,TRBJ1-6,-,CASSPGHASPLHF,TGTGCCAGCAGTCCGGGACACGCGTCACCCCTCCACTTT
TRBV18,-,TRBJ2-7,-,CASSANRVDGSYEQYF,TGTGCCAGCTCAGCGAACAGGGTTGATGGGAGCTACGAGCAGTACTTC
TRBV20-1,many,TRBJ1-1,TRBD1,CSAWDRGTEAFF,TGCAGTGCTTGGGACAGGGGCACTGAAGCTTTCTTT
TRBV7-3,-,TRBJ2-3,TRBD1,CASSLKSGGSTDTQYF,TGTGCCAGCAGCTTAAAGTCAGGGGGTAGTACAGATACGCAGTATTTT
TRBV9,-,TRBJ1-2,-,CASSATGSYTF,TGTGCCAGCAGCGCGACGGGGTCCTACACCTTC
TRBV7-9,-,TRBJ2-4,-,CASSFSGSENIQYF,TGTGCCAGCAGCTTTTCCGGGAGCGAAAACATTCAGTACTTC
TRBV6-2/TRBV6-3,few,TRBJ1-2,-,CASSYSRESYGYTF,TGTGCCAGCAGTTACTCACGGGAGTCCTATGGCTACACCTTC
TRBV7-9,-,TRBJ1-2,-,CASSSRDDNYGYTF,TGTGCCAGCAGCTCGAGAGACGACAACTATGGCTACACCTTC
TRBV5-1,few,TRBJ1-6,TRBD1,CASSLELGTGNSPLHF,TGCGCCAGCAGCTTGGAACTGGGGACAGGGAATTCACCCCTCCACTTT
TRBV10-3,few,TRBJ2-2,TRBD1,CAISDRTGPVTGELFF,TGTGCCATCAGTGACCGGACAGGGCCAGTCACCGGGGAGCTGTTTTTT
TRBV6-1,few,TRBJ2-2,-,CASQTGGGTGELFF,TGTGCCAGTCAGACGGGCGGCGGTACCGGGGAGCTGTTTTTT
TRBV6-5,-,TRBJ1-5,-,CASSPSLGDPDFRPQHF,TGTGCCAGCAGCCCCTCTTTGGGGGACCCGGATTTTCGGCCCCAGCATTTT
TRBV3-1,few,TRBJ2-1,TRBD2,CASSQRLAGEQFF,TGTGCCAGCAGCCAGCGACTAGCGGGGGAGCAGTTCTTC
TRBV4-3,-,TRBJ2-2,-,CASSHEPGDIGELFF,TGCGCCAGCAGCCACGAGCCGGGAGACATCGGGGAGCTGTTTTTT
TRBV5-1,-,TRBJ2-1,-,CASSLEAGYHEQFF,TGCGCCAGCAGCTTGGAGGCGGGGTACCATGAGCAGTTCTTC
TRBV25-1,-,TRBJ1-2,-,CASSDQGQLYGYTF,TGTGCCAGCAGTGATCAGGGCCAGCTCTATGGCTACACCTTC
TRBV20-1,-,TRBJ2-1,TRBD2,CSARRSGGPGEQFF,TGCAGTGCTAGACGTAGCGGGGGGCCCGGTGAGCAGTTCTTC
TRBV12-3/TRBV12-4,-,TRBJ2-1,TRBD2,CASSLIAGGYNEQFF,TGTGCCAGCAGTTTGATAGCGGGGGGGTATAATGAGCAGTTCTTC
TRBV20-1,-,TRBJ1-2,-,CSASFSRSGYTF,TGCAGTGCTAGTTTCTCCCGGAGTGGCTACACCTTC
TRBV20-1,-,TRBJ2-7,-,CSARASYEQYF,TGCAGTGCTAGAGCCAGTTACGAGCAGTACTTC
TRBV7-2,-,TRBJ2-3,-,CASSLREWGGVADTQYF,TGTGCCAGCAGCTTACGGGAGTGGGGGGGCGTGGCAGATACGCAGTATTTT
TRBV7-2,-,TRBJ2-3,-,CASSLVGADTQYF,TGTGCCAGCAGCTTAGTGGGGGCAGATACGCAGTATTTT
TRBV20-1,-,TRBJ2-3,TRBD1,CSAMGTGNTDTQYF,TGCAGTGCTATGGGGACAGGCAACACAGATACGCAGTATTTT
TRBV12-3/TRBV12-4,few,TRBJ1-3,-,CASRSSGNTIYF,TGTGCCAGCAGATCGTCAGGAAACACCATATATTTT
TRBV20-1,-,TRBJ1-2,TRBD1,CSAADRVYGYTF,TGCAGTGCTGCCGACAGGGTCTATGGCTACACCTTC
TRBV12-3/TRBV12-4,few,TRBJ2-4,-,CASRSSSQGKNIQYF,TGTGCCAGCAGAAGTTCGTCCCAAGGCAAAAACATTCAGTACTTC
TRBV6-2/TRBV6-3,-,TRBJ2-3,-,CASSPLSRDLVSDTQYF,TGTGCCAGCAGTCCACTCTCCCGGGACCTGGTTTCAGATACGCAGTATTTT
TRBV15,few,TRBJ2-3,TRBD1,CATSSRTGDTDTQYF,TGTGCCACCAGCAGTCGGACAGGGGACACAGATACGCAGTATTTT
TRBV18,-,TRBJ2-3,-,CASLLPGATDTQYF,TGTGCCAGCTTACTTCCGGGAGCCACAGATACGCAGTATTTT
TRBV5-6,-,TRBJ1-5,-,CASSKGRALRPQPQHF,TGTGCCAGCAGCAAAGGCCGGGCTTTACGTCCTCAGCCCCAGCATTTT
TRBV30,-,TRBJ1-2,TRBD1,CAWSDGQGNYYGYTF,TGTGCCTGGAGTGACGGACAGGGGAATTACTATGGCTACACCTTC
TRBV5-1,-,TRBJ1-2,TRBD1,CASSLIGTGAYGYTF,TGCGCCAGCAGCTTGATCGGGACAGGGGCCTATGGCTACACCTTC
TRBV25-1,many,TRBJ2-3,TRBD2,CASTPKRGGTDTQYF,TGTGCCAGCACCCCAAAGCGGGGGGGCACAGATACGCAGTATTTT
TRBV11-2,-,TRBJ1-1,TRBD1,CASSSTQGGYAFF,TGTGCCAGCAGCTCTACACAAGGGGGCTACGCTTTCTTT
TRBV6-5,few,TRBJ2-5,-,CASSYTLWDGTQYF,TGTGCCAGCAGTTATACCCTTTGGGATGGGACCCAGTACTTC